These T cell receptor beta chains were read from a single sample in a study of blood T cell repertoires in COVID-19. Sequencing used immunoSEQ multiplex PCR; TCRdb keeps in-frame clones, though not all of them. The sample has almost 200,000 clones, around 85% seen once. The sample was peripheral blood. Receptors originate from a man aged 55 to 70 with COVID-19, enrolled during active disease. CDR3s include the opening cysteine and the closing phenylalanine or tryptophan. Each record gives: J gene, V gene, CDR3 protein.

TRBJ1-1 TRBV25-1 CASSESGAGGGTEAFF
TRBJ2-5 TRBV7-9 CASKEGARETQYF
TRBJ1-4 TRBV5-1 CASSLEHRGQEKLFF
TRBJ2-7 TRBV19 CASSTITGGSHEQYF
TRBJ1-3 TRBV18 CASSPFGDSSGNTIYF
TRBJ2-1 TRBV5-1 CASSTDSYNEQFF
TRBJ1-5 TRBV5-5 CASSFRGGADQPQHF
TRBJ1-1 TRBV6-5 CASLTGVNTEAFF
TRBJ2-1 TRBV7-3 CASSRGELIHEQFF
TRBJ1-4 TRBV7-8 CASSPDRGGNEKLFF
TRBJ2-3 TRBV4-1 CASSQTMASGSVVTDTQYF
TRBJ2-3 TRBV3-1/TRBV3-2 CASSHMWTGSTDTQYF
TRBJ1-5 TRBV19 CASDGQLINQPQHF
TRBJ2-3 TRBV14 CASSQSGSGSADTQYF
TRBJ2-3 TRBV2 CASRKRDGTDTQYF
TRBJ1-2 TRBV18 CASSPSINYGYTF
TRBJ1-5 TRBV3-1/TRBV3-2 CASSRGPWVNQPQHF
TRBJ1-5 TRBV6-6 CASSYQESNQPQHF
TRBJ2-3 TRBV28 CASNNRDRVDTQYF
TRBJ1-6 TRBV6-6 CASRTTGNSPLHF
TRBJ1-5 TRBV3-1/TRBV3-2 CASSPDRVNQPQHF
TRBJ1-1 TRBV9 CASSVAAENTEAFF
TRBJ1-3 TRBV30 CGGGFHSGNTIYF
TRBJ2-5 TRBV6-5 CASSSDRGKETQYF
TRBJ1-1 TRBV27 CASRGQGVRNTEAFF
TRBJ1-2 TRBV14 CASSPRQGDGYTF
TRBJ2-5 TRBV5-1 CASSSGTGQETQYF
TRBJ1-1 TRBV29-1 CSSGDRLNTEAFF
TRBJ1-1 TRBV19 CASSIGGQGGTEAFF
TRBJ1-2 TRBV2 CASKEGAGYTF
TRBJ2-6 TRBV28 CASSLGTGWSGANVLTF
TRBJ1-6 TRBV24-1 CATSDLPKQGYNSPLHF
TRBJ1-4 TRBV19 CASSSRGWAEKLFF
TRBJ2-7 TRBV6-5 CASSSVGTGGKNEQYF
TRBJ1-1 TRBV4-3 CASSQDSAGGTEAFF
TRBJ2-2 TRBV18 CASSSQGAGELFF
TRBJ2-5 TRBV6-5 CASRPTGGRETQYF
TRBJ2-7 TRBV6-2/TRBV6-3 CASSFSGTGAYEQYF
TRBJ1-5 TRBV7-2 CASSKDRAGNQPQHF
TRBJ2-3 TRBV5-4 CASSPGTATDTQYF
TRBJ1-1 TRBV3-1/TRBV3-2 CASANQGARTEAFF
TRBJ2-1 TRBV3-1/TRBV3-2 CASSQVTGGPHNEQFF
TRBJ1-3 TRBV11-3 CASSLGGHTIYF
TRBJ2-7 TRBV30 CAWSAFGTTTSGQYF
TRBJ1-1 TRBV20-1 CSARMGGAFF
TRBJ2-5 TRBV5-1 CASSWGQGQETQYF
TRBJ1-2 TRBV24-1 CATSDGDGGNYGYTF
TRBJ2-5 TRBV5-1 CASSLAGLTQETQYF
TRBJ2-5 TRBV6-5 CASSNDRAGGAQYF
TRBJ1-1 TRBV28 CASSPPPTGRGKEAFF
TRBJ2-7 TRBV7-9 CASSYTGGARGEQYF
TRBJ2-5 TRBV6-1 CASSEALGGVVRTETQYF
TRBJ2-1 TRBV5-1 CASSSQGSEQFF
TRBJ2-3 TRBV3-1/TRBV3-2 CASSPGEMQYF
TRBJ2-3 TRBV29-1 CSGTGFGDTQYF